Listed below are T cell receptor beta chains from one sample, sequenced in a study of blood T cell repertoires in COVID-19. The data were produced by immunoSEQ multiplex PCR, yet TCRdb's version contains in-frame clones alone and is incomplete. The table has roughly 200,000 clones, 65% to 85% seen once. Material for sequencing was peripheral blood. These receptors originate from a middle-aged man with active or convalescent COVID-19. The CDR3 runs from the conserved cysteine through the conserved F or W. Each record gives: CDR3 DNA, CDR3 protein, CDR3 length, D gene, clone size, J gene, V gene. A D gene is named only where the DNA matches it firmly. Size is omitted from some rows. Given values are once, few, many or a class for expanded clones.

CDR3 DNA: TGTGCCAGCACTTTGGACAGGAGGGTGAGCTACACCTTC; CDR3 protein: CASTLDRRVSYTF; CDR3 length: 13; D gene: TRBD1; clone size: few; J gene: TRBJ1-2; V gene: TRBV12-3/TRBV12-4
CDR3 DNA: TGTGCCAGCAGCCAAGAAAGGGCGGGCTCCTATAATTCACCCCTCCACTTT; CDR3 protein: CASSQERAGSYNSPLHF; CDR3 length: 17; D gene: .; clone size: .; J gene: TRBJ1-6; V gene: TRBV14
CDR3 DNA: TGTGCCAGCAGCTTACGAGCGGGGGGGCGGTTCCTCAATGAGCAGTTCTTC; CDR3 protein: CASSLRAGGRFLNEQFF; CDR3 length: 17; D gene: TRBD2; clone size: .; J gene: TRBJ2-1; V gene: TRBV7-2
CDR3 DNA: TGTGCCACCAGCCGGGGACAGGGGAGCACAGATACGCAGTATTTT; CDR3 protein: CATSRGQGSTDTQYF; CDR3 length: 15; D gene: TRBD1; clone size: .; J gene: TRBJ2-3; V gene: TRBV15
CDR3 DNA: TGTGCCAGTAGTATCAAGGGGGCCAAAAACATTCAGTACTTC; CDR3 protein: CASSIKGAKNIQYF; CDR3 length: 14; D gene: .; clone size: few; J gene: TRBJ2-4; V gene: TRBV19
CDR3 DNA: TGTGCCAGTAGTCCACCAGGGGCTAGTGGCGGTGAGCAGTTCTTC; CDR3 protein: CASSPPGASGGEQFF; CDR3 length: 15; D gene: .; clone size: .; J gene: TRBJ2-1; V gene: TRBV19
CDR3 DNA: TGCGCCAGCAGCCATGGGGACACAACACAAGATACGCAGTATTTT; CDR3 protein: CASSHGDTTQDTQYF; CDR3 length: 15; D gene: .; clone size: .; J gene: TRBJ2-3; V gene: TRBV4-3
CDR3 DNA: TGTGCCAGCAGCTTAGAAAGGACAGCTCGCGAGCAGTACTTC; CDR3 protein: CASSLERTAREQYF; CDR3 length: 14; D gene: .; clone size: .; J gene: TRBJ2-7; V gene: TRBV11-2
CDR3 DNA: TGTGCCAGCAGCTCCAGGGGTATGGGCACCGGGGAGCTGTTTTTT; CDR3 protein: CASSSRGMGTGELFF; CDR3 length: 15; D gene: .; clone size: .; J gene: TRBJ2-2; V gene: TRBV9
CDR3 DNA: TGTGCCTGGAGTGTACCTGAGGGCTACGAGCAGTACTTC; CDR3 protein: CAWSVPEGYEQYF; CDR3 length: 13; D gene: .; clone size: few; J gene: TRBJ2-7; V gene: TRBV30
CDR3 DNA: TGTGCCAGCAGCTTGGGAGACAGGGGTTGGGACACTGAAGCTTTCTTT; CDR3 protein: CASSLGDRGWDTEAFF; CDR3 length: 16; D gene: TRBD1; clone size: once; J gene: TRBJ1-1; V gene: TRBV5-4
CDR3 DNA: TGTGCCAGCAGCTTGGACCCGGGGGGGGAGACCCAGTACTTC; CDR3 protein: CASSLDPGGETQYF; CDR3 length: 14; D gene: TRBD2; clone size: .; J gene: TRBJ2-5; V gene: TRBV5-5
CDR3 DNA: TGTGCCAGCAGTTACTCCCTAGCGGGGCTGAACACCGGGGAGCTGTTTTTT; CDR3 protein: CASSYSLAGLNTGELFF; CDR3 length: 17; D gene: TRBD2; clone size: .; J gene: TRBJ2-2; V gene: TRBV6-2/TRBV6-3
CDR3 DNA: TGCGCCAGCAGCCGCGACGGGACAGCTAAGTATTTT; CDR3 protein: CASSRDGTAKYF; CDR3 length: 12; D gene: TRBD1; clone size: .; J gene: TRBJ2-3; V gene: TRBV4-1
CDR3 DNA: TGTGCCAGCAGTTTACTAGCCCATATCCAAGAGACCCAGTACTTC; CDR3 protein: CASSLLAHIQETQYF; CDR3 length: 15; D gene: .; clone size: .; J gene: TRBJ2-5; V gene: TRBV27
CDR3 DNA: TGTGCCAGCAGCTTTGGGACAGTCTACGAGCAGTACTTC; CDR3 protein: CASSFGTVYEQYF; CDR3 length: 13; D gene: TRBD1; clone size: .; J gene: TRBJ2-7; V gene: TRBV5-4